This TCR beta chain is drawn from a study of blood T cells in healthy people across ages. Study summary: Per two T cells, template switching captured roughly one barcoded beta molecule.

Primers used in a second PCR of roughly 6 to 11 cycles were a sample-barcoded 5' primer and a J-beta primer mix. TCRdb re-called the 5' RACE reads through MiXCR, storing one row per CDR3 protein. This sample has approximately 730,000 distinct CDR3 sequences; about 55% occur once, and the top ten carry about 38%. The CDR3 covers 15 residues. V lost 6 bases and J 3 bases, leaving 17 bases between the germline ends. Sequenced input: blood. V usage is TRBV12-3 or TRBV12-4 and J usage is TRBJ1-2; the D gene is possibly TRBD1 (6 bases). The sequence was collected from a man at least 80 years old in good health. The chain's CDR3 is CASSRAGGGDYGYTF. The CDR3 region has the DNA TGTGCCAGCAGCCGGGCCGGAGGGGGAGACTATGGCTACACCTTC.